This T cell receptor beta chain is from a study of cytomegalovirus exposure and HLA in healthy donors. Study information: Researchers previously reported finding 90 million to 130 million unique TCR beta sequences from around 200 million T cells.

As concerns this clone: The antigen is undetermined. An end of the junction differs from the germline gene, which may be a read error.

Study findings and constraints: Among TCR sequences, most were rare, though some public TCRs appeared in many donors. V- and J-gene trimming of TCR beta was linked (in a later analysis) to a missense DCLRE1C variant.

The study ran its PCR with 60 Vbeta and 13 Jbeta primers. The repertoire was sequenced with immunoSEQ multiplex PCR; TCRdb's copy has only in-frame clones and lacks some. The repertoire holds some 91,000 clones, 64% seen once, with around 2% in the top ten. CDR3 length: 15 amino acids. Germline CDR1 is SGHTA and CDR2 is FQGTGA. V and J are TRBV7-3 and TRBJ2-1; TRBD2 agrees at 11 bases. The sequence came from a human donor in good health. The sample consisted of PBMCs. CDR3 in amino acids: CASGLTRLAGGQSFF. The CDR3 bases are TGTGCCAGCGGCTTAACTAGGCTAGCGGGGGGACAGTCGTTCTTC.